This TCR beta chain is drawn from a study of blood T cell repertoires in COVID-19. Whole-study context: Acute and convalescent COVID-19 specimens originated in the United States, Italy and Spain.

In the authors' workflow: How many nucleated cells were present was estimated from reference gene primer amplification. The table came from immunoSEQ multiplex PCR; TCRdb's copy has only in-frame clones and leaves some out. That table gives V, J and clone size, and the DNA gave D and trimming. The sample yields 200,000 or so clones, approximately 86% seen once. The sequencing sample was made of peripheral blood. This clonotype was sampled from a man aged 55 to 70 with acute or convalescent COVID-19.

DNA of the CDR3: TGTGCCAGCTCACTTAGAGCGGGGGGCTCAGATACGCAGTATTTT. It is translated as CASSLRAGGSDTQYF. The V gene is TRBV18, the J gene TRBJ2-3; 9 bases match TRBD2. This CDR3 has 15 amino acids. Germline lookup yields CDR1 KGHSH and CDR2 LQKENI. With V trimmed by 4 bases and J by 4 bases, 6 bases remained unmatched.